This T cell receptor beta chain was sequenced in a study of glioma-infiltrating T cells. The V gene lost 4 bases and the J gene lost 5 bases, with 11 bases spanning the gap. Germline V lookup: CDR1 KGHDR, CDR2 SFDVKD. This CDR3 spans 13 amino acids. Amplification of TCR alpha and beta CDR3 regions from RNA used iRepertoire nested multiplex PCR. Input was roughly 85-400 ng of tissue mRNA or PBMC total RNA. TCRdb re-called the multiplex PCR reads with MiXCR, one entry per CDR3 protein. The sample shows about 110,000 distinct CDR3 sequences, 25% to 30% of them seen only once. Study outcomes and limitations: Non-neoplastic patients had below-expected tissue-blood divergence, while all gliomas exceeded expectation.

In this sample, this clonotype turned up many times. Its specificity is not known. The sequence was obtained from a human donor with low-grade glioma or glioblastoma, undergoing nonglioma brain surgery, or in good health (not recorded which). Sequencing was performed on glioma tissue, nonneoplastic brain tissue, or PBMCs (not recorded which). The V call is TRBV24-1, the J call TRBJ2-7; D unresolved. The CDR3 is CATSDRASNEQYF. The CDR3, as DNA: TGTGCCACCAGTGACCGTGCATCGAACGAGCAGTACTTC.